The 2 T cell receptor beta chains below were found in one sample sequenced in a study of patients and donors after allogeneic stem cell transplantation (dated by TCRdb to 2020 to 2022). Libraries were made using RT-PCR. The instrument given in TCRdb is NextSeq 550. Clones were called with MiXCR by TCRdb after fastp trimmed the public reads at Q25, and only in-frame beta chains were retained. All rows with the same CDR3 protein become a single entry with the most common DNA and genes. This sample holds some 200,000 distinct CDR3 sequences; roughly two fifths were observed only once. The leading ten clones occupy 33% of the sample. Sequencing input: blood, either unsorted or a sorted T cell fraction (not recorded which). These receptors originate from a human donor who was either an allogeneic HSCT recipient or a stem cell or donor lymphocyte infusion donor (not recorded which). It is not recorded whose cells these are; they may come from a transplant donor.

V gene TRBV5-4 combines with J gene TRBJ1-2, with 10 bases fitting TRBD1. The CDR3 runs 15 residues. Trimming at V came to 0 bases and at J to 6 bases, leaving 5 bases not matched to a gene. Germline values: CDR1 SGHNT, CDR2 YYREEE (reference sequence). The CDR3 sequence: CASSLVTGGADGYTF. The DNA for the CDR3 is TGTGCCAGCAGCTTGGTGACAGGGGGCGCTGATGGCTACACCTTC.

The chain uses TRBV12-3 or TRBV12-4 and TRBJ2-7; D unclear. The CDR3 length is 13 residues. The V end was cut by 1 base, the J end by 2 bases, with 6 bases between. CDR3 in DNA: TGTGCCAGCAGTTTAGACACCCCCTACGAGCAGTACTTC. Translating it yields CASSLDTPYEQYF.